This is a list of T cell receptor beta chains from one sample in a study of OX40 agonist ivuxolimab in advanced cancers. TCRdb's copy holds only in-frame clones and misses some; the assay was immunoSEQ multiplex PCR. Here the sample spans about 75,000 clones, 85% being singletons. The source material was CD4+ or CD8+ T cells sorted from blood, sampled in a trial of the OX40 agonist ivuxolimab. The receptor set was obtained from an adult with an advanced solid tumor such as melanoma, head and neck, liver or kidney cancer. The CDR3 runs from the conserved cysteine through the conserved F or W. Fields, in order: V gene, D gene, J gene, clone size, CDR3 DNA, CDR3 protein. The D gene is left open where the match is weak. A clone size is listed for some rows: how often the clone was seen (once, few, many), or a class if it is expanded.

TRBV11-2	NA	TRBJ1-2	NA	TGTGCCAGCAGCCTTTCCCTCGCCGCCGACTATGGCTACACCTTC	CASSLSLAADYGYTF
TRBV4-2	TRBD2	TRBJ2-7	NA	TGTGCCAGCAGCCAAGCAGCGGGAGAGCCATCCTACGAGCAGTACTTC	CASSQAAGEPSYEQYF
TRBV2	NA	TRBJ2-1	once	TGTGCCAGCAGTGAACTAGCGAGCTCCTACAATGAGCAGTTCTTC	CASSELASSYNEQFF
TRBV9	NA	TRBJ1-1	NA	TGTGCCAGCAGCGTAACAGGGAACACTGAAGCTTTCTTT	CASSVTGNTEAFF
TRBV7-6	TRBD2	TRBJ2-1	NA	TGTGCCAGCAGCTTAGGACTAGCGGGAGGGTGGGGTGAGCAGTTCTTC	CASSLGLAGGWGEQFF
TRBV5-4	TRBD2	TRBJ2-5	few	TGTGCCAGCAGCTCTGCCTACACTAGCGGGAGGTTAGAGACCCAGTACTTC	CASSSAYTSGRLETQYF
TRBV5-1	NA	TRBJ1-1	NA	TGCGCCAGCAGCTTGTCGGGGGGTATGGCTGAAGCTTTCTTT	CASSLSGGMAEAFF
TRBV19	TRBD1	TRBJ1-1	NA	TGTGCCAGTAGTCAGACAGGGGACACTGAAGCTTTCTTT	CASSQTGDTEAFF
TRBV5-1	NA	TRBJ2-3	few	TGCGCCAGCAGCACCCGACAGGTACAGTTGGATACGCAGTATTTT	CASSTRQVQLDTQYF
TRBV18	NA	TRBJ2-1	once	TGTGCCAGCTCACCGGACAATGAGCAGTTCTTC	CASSPDNEQFF
TRBV6-1	NA	TRBJ1-5	once	TGTGCCAGCAGTGAGCTGGGGAGAGGGCCCCAGCATTTT	CASSELGRGPQHF
TRBV7-2	TRBD2	TRBJ2-7	once	TGTGCCAGCAGCAGAGAAGGGACTAGCGGGGCCTACGAGCAGTACTTC	CASSREGTSGAYEQYF
TRBV19	NA	TRBJ1-2	NA	TGTGCCAGCTTAAAGGGGACGAATGGCTACACCTTC	CASLKGTNGYTF
TRBV7-9	TRBD1	TRBJ1-1	NA	TGTGCCAGCAGCCACCCGGGACAGGCGAACACTGAAGCTTTCTTT	CASSHPGQANTEAFF